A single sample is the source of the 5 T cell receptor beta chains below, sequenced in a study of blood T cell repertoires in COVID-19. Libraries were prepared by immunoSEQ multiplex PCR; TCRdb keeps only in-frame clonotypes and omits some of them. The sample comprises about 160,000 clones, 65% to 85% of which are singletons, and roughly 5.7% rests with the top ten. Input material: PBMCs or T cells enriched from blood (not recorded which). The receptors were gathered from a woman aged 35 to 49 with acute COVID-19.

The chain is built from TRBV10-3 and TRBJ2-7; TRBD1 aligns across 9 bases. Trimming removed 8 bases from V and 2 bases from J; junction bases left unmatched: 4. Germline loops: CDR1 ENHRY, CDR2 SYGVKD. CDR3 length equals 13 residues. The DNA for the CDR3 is TGTGCCATCGGGGGACAGGGTGCCTACGAGCAGTACTTC. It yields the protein CAIGGQGAYEQYF.

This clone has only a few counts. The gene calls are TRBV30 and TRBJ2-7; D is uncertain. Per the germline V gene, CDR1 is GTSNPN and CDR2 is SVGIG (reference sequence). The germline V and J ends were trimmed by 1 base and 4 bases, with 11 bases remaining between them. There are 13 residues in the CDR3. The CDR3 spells CAWSEDLRYEQYF. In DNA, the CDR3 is TGTGCCTGGAGTGAAGACTTGAGGTACGAGCAGTACTTC.

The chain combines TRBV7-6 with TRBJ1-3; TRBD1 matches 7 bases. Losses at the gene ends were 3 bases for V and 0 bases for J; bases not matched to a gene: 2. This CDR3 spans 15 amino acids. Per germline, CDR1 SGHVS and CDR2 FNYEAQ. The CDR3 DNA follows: TGTGCCAGCAGCTTGGCAGGGGGCTCTGGAAACACCATATATTTT. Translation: CASSLAGGSGNTIYF. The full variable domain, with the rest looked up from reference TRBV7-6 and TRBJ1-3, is GAGVSQSPRYKVTKRGQDVALRCDPISGHVSLYWYRQALGQGPEFLTYFNYEAQQDKSGLPNDRFSAERPEGSISTLTIQRTEQRDSAMYRCASSLAGGSGNTIYFGEGSWLTVV.

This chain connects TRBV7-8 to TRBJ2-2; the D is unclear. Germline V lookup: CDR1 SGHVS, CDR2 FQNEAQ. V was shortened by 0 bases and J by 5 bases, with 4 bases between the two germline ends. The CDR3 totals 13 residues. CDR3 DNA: TGTGCCAGCAGCTTAGCCGGTACCGGGGAGCTGTTTTTT. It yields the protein CASSLAGTGELFF.

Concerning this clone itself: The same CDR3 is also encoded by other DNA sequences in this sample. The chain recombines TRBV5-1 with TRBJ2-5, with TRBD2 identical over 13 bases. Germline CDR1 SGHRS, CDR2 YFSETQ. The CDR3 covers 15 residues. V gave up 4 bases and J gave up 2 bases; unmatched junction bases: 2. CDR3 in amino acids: CASSPGLAGQETQYF. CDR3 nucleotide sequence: TGCGCCAGCAGCCCGGGACTAGCGGGACAAGAGACCCAGTACTTC.